These 15 T cell receptor beta chains originate from one sample sequenced in a study of PD-1 blockade in classical Hodgkin lymphoma (dated by TCRdb to 2020 to 2021). The library came from the immunoSEQ multiplex PCR assay. The source is immuneACCESS, and TCRdb retained only in-frame sequences with V and J called. Part of the clones is not carried over; for the studies checked, unresolved V genes explain less than half of this, and the remainder is unexplained. This sample gives 25,000 to 30,000 clones in total; roughly 80% of them show up just once. Less than 3% of the sample goes to the ten largest clones. The sample's time point label, decoded: cycle 1 day 1 (C1D1), immediately before nivolumab initiation. Relapse after autologous stem cell transplantation had occurred in all trial patients, and cohorts A, B and C were distinguished by prior brentuximab vedotin exposure. Using a Miltenyi CD4+ T cell isolation kit, CD4+ T cells were purified from thawed PBMCs through magnetic negative selection.

Sequences were derived from CD4+ T cells from blood, sampled at baseline. The receptor set was obtained from a human donor with classical Hodgkin lymphoma.

The chain links TRBV19 to TRBJ2-7; 9 nucleotides line up with TRBD1. After removal of 3 bases from V and 4 bases from J, the junction contained 4 bases not matched to a gene. The CDR3 runs 14 residues. Germline V gene lookup returns CDR1 LNHDA and CDR2 SQIVND (reference sequence). This CDR3 reads CASSIQQGAYEQYF. CDR3 sequence (DNA): TGTGCCAGTAGTATCCAACAGGGGGCGTACGAGCAGTACTTC.

The chain couples TRBV5-5 to TRBJ1-1; possible D gene TRBD1, 6 bases. V shed 5 bases and J shed 2 bases, with 13 bases lying between them. Germline V CDR1 and CDR2: SGHKS, YYEKEE (reference sequence). The CDR3 covers 14 residues. CDR3 in DNA: TGTGCCAGCAGTCCTGCGGGGGGCAACACTGAAGCTTTCTTT. Protein: CASSPAGGNTEAFF.

This clone was recorded once. DNA for the CDR3: TGCAGCGTTCAAAGGCAGGGATCCAACTATGGCTACACCTTC. Protein sequence: CSVQRQGSNYGYTF. V and J are TRBV29-1 and TRBJ1-2; possible D gene TRBD1, 5 bases. V lost 5 bases and J lost 2, with 15 bases in between. The CDR3 spans 14 residues. The V gene's germline CDR1 is SQVTM and CDR2 ANQGSEA.

CDR3: CASGVGDTQYF. The CDR3 DNA reads TGTGCTAGTGGTGTAGGAGATACGCAGTATTTT. The V and J genes are TRBV12-5 and TRBJ2-3, with D unresolved. From germline, CDR1 is LGHNT and CDR2 FRNRAP. Trimming stripped 5 bases from V and 5 bases from J, with 5 bases between. This CDR3 is built from 11 residues.

V usage is TRBV12-5 and J usage is TRBJ1-4; D is perhaps TRBD1 (5 bases). V lost 5 bases, J lost 7 bases, and 29 bases lay in between. CDR3 length: 19 residues. In germline, CDR1 is LGHNT, CDR2 FRNRAP. In nucleotides, the CDR3 is TGTGCTAGTGGTCCAGCCAAAGCGTGGGGGGACGGTGTGGGTGAAAAACTGTTTTTT. It is translated as CASGPAKAWGDGVGEKLFF.

CDR3 coding DNA: TGTGCCTGGAGGGGCGATTACCAAGAGACCCAGTACTTC. It is translated as CAWRGDYQETQYF. The chain uses TRBV30 and TRBJ2-5; D remains ambiguous. CDR3 length equals 13 residues. Looked up from germline, CDR1 is GTSNPN and CDR2 is SVGIG (reference sequence). V dropped 3 bases and J dropped 0 bases, with 8 bases sitting between them. The variable domain in full, with the rest retrieved from reference TRBV30 and TRBJ2-5, is SQTIHQWPATLVQPVGSPLSLECTVEGTSNPNLYWYRQAAGRGLQLLFYSVGIGQISSEVPQNLSASRPQDRQFILSSKKLLLSDSGFYLCAWRGDYQETQYFGPGTRLLVL.

The chain combines TRBV6-1 with TRBJ1-4; maybe TRBD1 (5 bases). Germline values: CDR1 MNHNS, CDR2 SASEGT. There are 14 residues in the CDR3. Deletions cut 4 bases from V and 0 bases from J, with 6 bases between. The CDR3 nucleotides read TGTGCCAGCAGTGTGACAGCAACTAATGAAAAACTGTTTTTT. This sequence encodes CASSVTATNEKLFF.

There are a few counts of this clone. The rearrangement uses TRBV29-1 and TRBJ1-1; D is ambiguous. Trimming pared 2 bases from V and 0 bases from J, leaving 7 bases between. This CDR3 contains 13 residues. Germline loops: CDR1 SQVTM, CDR2 ANQGSEA. CDR3 DNA sequence: TGCAGCGTTGAACCAGGAATGAACACTGAAGCTTTCTTT. Amino acid sequence: CSVEPGMNTEAFF.

The V and J genes are TRBV5-8 and TRBJ2-3; 12 positions match TRBD2. This CDR3 has 18 amino acids. Germline CDR1 is SGHTS and CDR2 is YDEGEE. V was clipped by 0 bases and J by 1 base; unmatched bases: 6. The CDR3 loop is CASSLGLAGGYGTDTQYF. CDR3 bases: TGTGCCAGCAGCTTGGGCCTAGCGGGGGGGTATGGCACAGATACGCAGTATTTT.

The chain combines TRBV5-4 with TRBJ1-1, with a possible D match to TRBD1 (6 bases). V was shortened by 2 bases and J by 0 bases, with 8 bases between the two germline ends. Germline CDR1 is SGHNT and CDR2 is YYREEE (reference sequence). The CDR3 totals 14 residues. The CDR3 DNA is TGTGCCAGCAGCTTCGACAGGATGAACACTGAAGCTTTCTTT. Translating gives CASSFDRMNTEAFF.

V is TRBV6-1 and J is TRBJ2-5; 7 bases align to TRBD1. The CDR3 contains 14 residues. Per the germline V gene, CDR1 is MNHNS and CDR2 is SASEGT. V dropped 5 bases and J dropped 1; count of bases not matched to a gene: 4. The CDR3: CASSLGQTQETQYF. CDR3 coding DNA: TGTGCCAGCAGTCTGGGACAGACCCAAGAGACCCAGTACTTC.

This clone has just one count. J is TRBJ1-3 and V is TRBV30; TRBD1 is a possible D gene (5 bases). CDR1 and CDR2 from the germline V gene are GTSNPN and SVGIG (reference sequence). The CDR3 consists of 14 residues. The V gene lost 0 bases and the J gene lost 6 bases, with 12 bases spanning the gap. The CDR3 loop reads CAWSVVGVENTIYF. Here the CDR3 DNA reads TGTGCCTGGAGTGTAGTAGGGGTGGAAAACACCATATATTTT.

J is TRBJ2-3 and V is TRBV5-1, with 13 bases identical to TRBD2. This CDR3 spans 15 amino acids. Germline lookup yields CDR1 SGHRS and CDR2 YFSETQ. The ends lost 5 bases at V and 4 bases at J; junction bases unmatched: 4. The CDR3 coding sequence is TGCGCCAGCAGTACTAGCGGGGGGGATGCAGATACGCAGTATTTT. Encoded protein: CASSTSGGDADTQYF.

This CDR3 reads CAISPGPDSGNTIYF. The CDR3 DNA sequence: TGTGCCATCAGCCCCGGGCCCGACTCTGGAAACACCATATATTTT. This chain joins TRBV10-3 and TRBJ1-3; D not certain. The CDR3 consists of 15 residues. With 6 bases removed from V and 0 bases from J, the gap between germline ends came to 12 bases. CDR1 is ENHRY, CDR2 SYGVKD, per germline.

The V call is TRBV10-3, the J call TRBJ2-1; tentatively, D is TRBD1 (6 bases). This CDR3 is 14 amino acids long. The germline CDR1 and CDR2 sequences are ENHRY and SYGVKD. Between the trimmed V and J ends, which lost 3 bases and 2 bases, there was a span of 8 bases. The CDR3 spells CAISEQGPYNEQFF. The CDR3 nucleotides read TGTGCCATCAGTGAACAGGGCCCCTACAATGAGCAGTTCTTC.